This T cell receptor (beta chain) was sequenced during a study of neurological immune-mediated disorders. Whole-study findings and limits: Multiple sclerosis patients had less TCR clonal expansion than even healthy controls, unlike HTLV-1-associated myelopathy.

The unsorted libraries were produced from 2 million PBMCs held at -80 C. One entry per CDR3 protein, called by TCRdb with MiXCR from the 5' RACE reads. The sample has some 77,000 distinct CDR3 sequences; roughly 10% are singletons. This clonotype was recorded many times. Its antigen is not known. Germline CDR1 reads DFQATT; CDR2 reads SNEGSKA (reference sequence). The junction had 11 bases not matched to a gene; V was cut back by 3 bases and J by 1 base. This CDR3 contains 17 residues. The TCR comes from a middle-aged man in good health. The material sequenced was PBMCs. V is TRBV20-1 and J is TRBJ2-3, with 9 positions matching TRBD2. Written as DNA, the CDR3 is TGCAGTGCTAGTTCTAGCGGGACCTCTTTGGGCACAGATACGCAGTATTTT. Translating it yields CSASSSGTSLGTDTQYF.